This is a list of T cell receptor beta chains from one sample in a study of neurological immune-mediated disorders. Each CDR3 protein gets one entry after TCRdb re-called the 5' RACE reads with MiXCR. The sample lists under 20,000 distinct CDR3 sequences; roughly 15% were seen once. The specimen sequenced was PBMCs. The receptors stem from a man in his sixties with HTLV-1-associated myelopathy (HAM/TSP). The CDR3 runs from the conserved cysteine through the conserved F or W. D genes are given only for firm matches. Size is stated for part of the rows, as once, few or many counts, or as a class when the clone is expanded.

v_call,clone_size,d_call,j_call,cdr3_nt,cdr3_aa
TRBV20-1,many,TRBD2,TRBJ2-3,TGCAGTGCCAGCGGGGGGGCCGCCTTAGATACGCAGTATTTT,CSASGGAALDTQYF
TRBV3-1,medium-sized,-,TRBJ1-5,TGTGCCAGCAGCCAAAATTTGGGGAGCAATCAGCCCCAGCATTTT,CASSQNLGSNQPQHF
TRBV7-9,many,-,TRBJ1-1,TGTGCCAGCAGCTTAGTAAACAGGGACACTGAAGCTTTCTTT,CASSLVNRDTEAFF
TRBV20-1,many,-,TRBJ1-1,TGCAGTGCACCCCCTTTCATGAACACTGAAGCTTTCTTT,CSAPPFMNTEAFF
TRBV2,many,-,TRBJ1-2,TGTGCCAGCAGCCCGATCCCGACAGGTTCGGGCTACACCTTC,CASSPIPTGSGYTF
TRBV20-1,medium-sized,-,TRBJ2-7,TGCAGTGCTAGAGACAGGGCTGGTCACGAGCAGTACTTC,CSARDRAGHEQYF
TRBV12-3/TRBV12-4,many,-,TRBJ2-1,TGTGCCAGCAGTTTGGCTGCGAACAATGAGCAGTTCTTC,CASSLAANNEQFF
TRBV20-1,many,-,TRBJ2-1,TGCAGTGCTGCGAGGGTAGCAACCCTCCGGAGTGAGCAGTTCTTC,CSAARVATLRSEQFF
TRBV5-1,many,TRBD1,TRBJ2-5,TGCGCCAGCAGCGGTGGGACAGGGGGTTACCAAGAGACCCAGTACTTC,CASSGGTGGYQETQYF
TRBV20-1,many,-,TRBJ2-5,TGCAGTGCAAACGTGATGGGGCGAGAGACCCAGTACTTC,CSANVMGRETQYF
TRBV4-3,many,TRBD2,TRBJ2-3,TGCGCCAGCAGCTCAAGACTAGCGGGGGCGGGGGATACGCAGTATTTT,CASSSRLAGAGDTQYF
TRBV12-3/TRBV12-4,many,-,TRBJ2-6,TGTGCCAGCAGCCGCCGGGGACCGACCTCTGGGGCCAACGTCCTGACTTTC,CASSRRGPTSGANVLTF
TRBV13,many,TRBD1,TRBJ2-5,TGTGCCAGCAGTTCACTTGAGACAGGGGTCGAGACCCAGTACTTC,CASSSLETGVETQYF
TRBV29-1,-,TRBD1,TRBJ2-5,TGCAGCGTTGCCCGGCTTGGACAGGGGAGGGAGACCCAGTACTTC,CSVARLGQGRETQYF
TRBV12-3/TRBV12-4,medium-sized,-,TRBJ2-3,TGTGCCAGCAGTTCGGGACTTGTTAGCACAGATACGCAGTATTTT,CASSSGLVSTDTQYF
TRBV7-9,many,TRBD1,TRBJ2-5,TGTGCCAGCCAGGACAGGGGAGGGGAGACCCAGTACTTC,CASQDRGGETQYF
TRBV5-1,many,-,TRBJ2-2,TGCGCCAGCAGCTTGGCACAGGGATCAAACACCGGGGAGCTGTTTTTT,CASSLAQGSNTGELFF
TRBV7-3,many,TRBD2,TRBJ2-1,TGTGCCAGCAGCTTCAGCGGGGGGACCTACAATGAGCAGTTCTTC,CASSFSGGTYNEQFF
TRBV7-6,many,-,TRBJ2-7,TGTGCCAGCGGGTGGCAGGGGGAGCAGTACTTC,CASGWQGEQYF
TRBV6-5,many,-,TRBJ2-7,TGTGCCAGCAGTAGATTGGGACAAGAAGGCTTCTACGAGCAGTACTTC,CASSRLGQEGFYEQYF
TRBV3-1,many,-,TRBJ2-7,TGTGCCAGCAGCCAAGGCAAGGGGCTCGAGCAGTACTTC,CASSQGKGLEQYF
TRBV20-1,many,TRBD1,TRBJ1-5,TGCAGTGCTAGAGATCCAGGGGGGGGGGTTGATCAGCCCCAGCATTTT,CSARDPGGGVDQPQHF
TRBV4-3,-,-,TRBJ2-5,TGCGCCAGCAGCCAAGGACCCAATGGCCAAGAGACCCAGTACTTC,CASSQGPNGQETQYF
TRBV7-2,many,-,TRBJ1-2,TGTGCCAGCAGCTCAGCCCCTCTCTATGGCTACACCTTC,CASSSAPLYGYTF
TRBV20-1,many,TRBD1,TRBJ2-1,TGCAGTGCTTACCCGGGACAGGGTAAAAATGAGCAGTTCTTC,CSAYPGQGKNEQFF
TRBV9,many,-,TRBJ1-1,TGTGCCAGCAGCCCTCATGGGAGGACTGAAGCTTTCTTT,CASSPHGRTEAFF
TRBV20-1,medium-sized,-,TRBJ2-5,TGCAGTGCTGACCACCGGGCCTCCGAAAGAGAGACCCAGTACTTC,CSADHRASERETQYF
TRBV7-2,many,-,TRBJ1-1,TGTGCCAGCAGCTTGGGTTTTGGGAACACTGAAGCTTTCTTT,CASSLGFGNTEAFF
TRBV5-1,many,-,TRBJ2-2,TGCGCCAGCAGCCTAAGACTAGAGGGCGGGGAGCTGTTTTTT,CASSLRLEGGELFF
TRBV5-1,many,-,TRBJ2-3,TGCGCCAGCAGCTTGGGACGGACAGATACGCAGTATTTT,CASSLGRTDTQYF
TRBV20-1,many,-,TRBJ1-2,TGCAGTGCTAGAGAGCGAAATCCTAAAGGCTACACCTTC,CSARERNPKGYTF
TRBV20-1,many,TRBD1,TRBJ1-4,TGCAGTGCTAGAGACGACAGGGGTGGTGAAAAACTGTTTTTT,CSARDDRGGEKLFF
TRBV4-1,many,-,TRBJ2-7,TGCGCCAGCAGCCAAGAGGGGTCAATCCCCTACGAGCAGTACTTC,CASSQEGSIPYEQYF
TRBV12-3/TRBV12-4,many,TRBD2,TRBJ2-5,TGTGCCAGCAGTCCAAGAGGACTAGCGGGAGGACAAGAGACCCAGTACTTC,CASSPRGLAGGQETQYF
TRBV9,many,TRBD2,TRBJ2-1,TGTGCGAGCACTAGCGGGGGCGCTTTGGGGAATGAGCAGTTCTTC,CASTSGGALGNEQFF
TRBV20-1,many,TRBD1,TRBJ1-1,TGCAGTGCTTTCGGACAGGGTACGACTGAAGCTTTCTTT,CSAFGQGTTEAFF
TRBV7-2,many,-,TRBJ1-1,TGTGCCAGCAGCTTATCGCAGGGACGCGTTGAAGCTTTCTTT,CASSLSQGRVEAFF
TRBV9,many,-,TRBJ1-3,TGTGCCAGCAGCGCGACCCCTTGGGGAGGGGCTGGAAACACCATATATTTT,CASSATPWGGAGNTIYF
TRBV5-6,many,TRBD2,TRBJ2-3,TGTGCCAGCAGACCTCCCTCTAGCGGGGGGGCAGTGGGTACGCAGTATTTT,CASRPPSSGGAVGTQYF